The present entry profiles one T cell receptor beta chain with its context. Its antigen is not known. The data originate from a study of pediatric ulcerative colitis. Study in general: Most patients had pancolitis, and two had left-sided colitis. General study findings and limits: Substantially fewer templates came from a couple of patients' blood samples. Repertoires came from total lymphocyte DNA, not specific subsets. All ulcerative colitis patients, but no controls, carried two rectal clonotypes.

CDR1 and CDR2 from the germline V gene are SNHLY and FYNNEI. V lost 0 bases to trimming and J lost 7 bases, with 10 bases between them. The CDR3 loop spans 14 amino acids. Sequencing was performed with immunoSEQ multiplex PCR; in TCRdb, only in-frame clones are kept and a portion is missing. The sample gives 25,000 to 35,000 clones, about four fifths of which show up once; approximately 4% is in the top ten. This receptor was identified in a boy under 18 with severe ulcerative colitis. Sequencing input: blood. The rearrangement links TRBV2 to TRBJ2-1; D not resolved. CDR3 protein: CASSEARPPNEQFF. The CDR3 coding sequence is TGTGCCAGCAGTGAAGCTAGACCTCCAAATGAGCAGTTCTTC.